This T cell receptor (beta chain) was captured in a study of blood T cell repertoires in COVID-19. Study as a whole: Samples came from the United States, Italy and Spain, spanning acute and convalescent COVID-19.

Germline V gives CDR1 LGHDT, CDR2 YNNKEL (reference sequence). Between the trimmed V and J ends, which lost 4 bases and 1 base, there was a span of 5 bases. There are 14 residues in the CDR3. Enrollees, about 18 to 100 years old, lived in fewer than 25 US areas. Cohort 3 recovery required two negative PCRs, clearance, or symptom resolution. In the authors' workflow: By means of reference gene primer amplification, nucleated cell counts were estimated. Some clones are missing from TCRdb's copy, which holds only in-frame ones; the method was immunoSEQ multiplex PCR. Clone size and V and J calls were adopted from that table, with D and trimming inferred from the DNA. The table lists 110,000 to 150,000 clones, approximately 80% of them singletons.

This chain links TRBV3-1 (or the pseudogene TRBV3-2) with TRBJ2-6; D ambiguous. The sample taken for sequencing was PBMCs or T cells enriched from blood (not recorded which). This TCR derives from a woman aged 45 to 65 who had recovered from COVID-19. The CDR3 spells CASSRQSGANVLTF. CDR3 bases: TGTGCCAGCAGCCGGCAGTCTGGGGCCAACGTCCTGACTTTC.